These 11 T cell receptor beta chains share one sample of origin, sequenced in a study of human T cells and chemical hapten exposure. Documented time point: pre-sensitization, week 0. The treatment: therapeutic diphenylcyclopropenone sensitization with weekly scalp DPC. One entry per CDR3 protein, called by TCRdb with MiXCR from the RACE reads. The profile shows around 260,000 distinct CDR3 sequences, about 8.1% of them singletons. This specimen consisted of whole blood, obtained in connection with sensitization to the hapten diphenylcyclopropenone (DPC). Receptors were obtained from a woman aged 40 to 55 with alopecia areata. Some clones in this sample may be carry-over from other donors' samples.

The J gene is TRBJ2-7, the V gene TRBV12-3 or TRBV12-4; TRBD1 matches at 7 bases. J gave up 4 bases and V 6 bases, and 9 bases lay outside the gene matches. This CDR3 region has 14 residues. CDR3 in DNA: TGTGCCAGCAGGTATACAGGGGCGACATACGAGCAGTACTTC. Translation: CASRYTGATYEQYF.

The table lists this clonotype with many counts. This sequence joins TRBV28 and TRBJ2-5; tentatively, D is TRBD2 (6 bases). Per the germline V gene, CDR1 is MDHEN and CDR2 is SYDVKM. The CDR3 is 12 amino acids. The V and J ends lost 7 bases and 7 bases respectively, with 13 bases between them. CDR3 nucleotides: TGTGCCAGCACGAGGCAGGAGGGGACCCAGTACTTC. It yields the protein CASTRQEGTQYF.

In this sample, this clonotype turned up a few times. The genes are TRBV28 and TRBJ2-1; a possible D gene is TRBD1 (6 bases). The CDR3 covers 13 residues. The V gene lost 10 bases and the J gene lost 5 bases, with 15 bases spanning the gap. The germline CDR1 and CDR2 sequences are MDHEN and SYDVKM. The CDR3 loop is CATSGTSDNEQFF. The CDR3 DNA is TGTGCCACCTCCGGGACATCCGACAATGAGCAGTTCTTC.

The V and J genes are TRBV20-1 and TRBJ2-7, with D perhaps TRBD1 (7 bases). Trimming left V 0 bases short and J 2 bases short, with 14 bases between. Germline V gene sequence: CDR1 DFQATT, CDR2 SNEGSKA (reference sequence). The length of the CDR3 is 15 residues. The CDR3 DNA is TGCAGTGCTAGAGATTCCCAGGGGGGCACCTACGAGCAGTACTTC. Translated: CSARDSQGGTYEQYF.

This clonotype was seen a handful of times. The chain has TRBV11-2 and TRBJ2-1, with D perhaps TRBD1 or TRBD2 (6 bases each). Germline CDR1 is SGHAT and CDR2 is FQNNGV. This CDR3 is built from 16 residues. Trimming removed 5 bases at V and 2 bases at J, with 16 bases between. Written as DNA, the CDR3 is TGTGCCAGCAGCACTACTCGGGGGCCGGCCTACAATGAGCAGTTCTTC. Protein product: CASSTTRGPAYNEQFF.

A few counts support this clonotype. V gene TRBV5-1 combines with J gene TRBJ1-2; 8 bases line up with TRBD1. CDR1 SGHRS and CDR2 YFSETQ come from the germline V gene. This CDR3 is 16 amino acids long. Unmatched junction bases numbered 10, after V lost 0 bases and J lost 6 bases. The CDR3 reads CASSLGLTGVADGYTF. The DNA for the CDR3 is TGCGCCAGCAGCTTGGGCCTGACAGGGGTGGCGGATGGCTACACCTTC.

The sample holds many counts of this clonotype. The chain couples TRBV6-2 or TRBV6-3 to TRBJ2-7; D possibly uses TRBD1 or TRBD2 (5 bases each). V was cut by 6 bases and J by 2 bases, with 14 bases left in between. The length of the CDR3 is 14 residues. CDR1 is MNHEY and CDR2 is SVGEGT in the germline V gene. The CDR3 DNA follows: TGTGCCAGCAGCCCCGGGACCAACACCTACGAGCAGTACTTC. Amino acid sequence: CASSPGTNTYEQYF.

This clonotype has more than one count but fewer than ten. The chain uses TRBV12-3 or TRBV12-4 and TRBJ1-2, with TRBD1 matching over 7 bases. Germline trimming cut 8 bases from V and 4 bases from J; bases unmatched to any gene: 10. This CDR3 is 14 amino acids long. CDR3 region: CASLPRGQTYGYTF. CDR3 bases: TGTGCCAGCCTCCCCCGGGGACAGACCTATGGCTACACCTTC.

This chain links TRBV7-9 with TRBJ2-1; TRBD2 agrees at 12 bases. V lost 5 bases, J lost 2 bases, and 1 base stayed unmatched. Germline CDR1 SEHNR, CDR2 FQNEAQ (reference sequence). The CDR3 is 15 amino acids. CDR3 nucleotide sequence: TGTGCCAGCAGCAGGACTAGCGGGGCCTACAATGAGCAGTTCTTC. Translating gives CASSRTSGAYNEQFF.

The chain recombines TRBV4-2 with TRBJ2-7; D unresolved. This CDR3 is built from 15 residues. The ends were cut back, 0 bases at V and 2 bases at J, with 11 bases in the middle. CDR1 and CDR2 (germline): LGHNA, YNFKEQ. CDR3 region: CASSQEVTEAYEQYF. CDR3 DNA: TGTGCCAGCAGCCAAGAGGTAACAGAGGCCTACGAGCAGTACTTC.

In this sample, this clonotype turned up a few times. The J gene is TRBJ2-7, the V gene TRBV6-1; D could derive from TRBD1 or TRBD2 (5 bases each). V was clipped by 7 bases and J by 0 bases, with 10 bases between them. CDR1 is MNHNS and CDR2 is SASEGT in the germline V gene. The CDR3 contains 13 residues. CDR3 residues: CASTRDGSYEQYF. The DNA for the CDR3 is TGTGCCAGCACTCGGGACGGCTCCTACGAGCAGTACTTC.